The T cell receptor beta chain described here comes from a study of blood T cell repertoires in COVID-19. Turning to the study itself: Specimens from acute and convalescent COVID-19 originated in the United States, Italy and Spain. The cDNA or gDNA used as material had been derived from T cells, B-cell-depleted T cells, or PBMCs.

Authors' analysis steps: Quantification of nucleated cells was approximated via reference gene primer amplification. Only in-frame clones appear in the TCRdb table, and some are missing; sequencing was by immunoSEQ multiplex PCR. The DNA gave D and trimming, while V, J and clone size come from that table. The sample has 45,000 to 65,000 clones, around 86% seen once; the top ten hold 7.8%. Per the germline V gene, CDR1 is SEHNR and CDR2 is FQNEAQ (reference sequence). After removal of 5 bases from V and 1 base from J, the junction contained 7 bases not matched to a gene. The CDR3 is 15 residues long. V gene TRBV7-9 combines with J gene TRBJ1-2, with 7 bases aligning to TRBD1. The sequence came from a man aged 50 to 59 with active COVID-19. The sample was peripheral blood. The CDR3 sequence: CASSPGGDSNYGYTF. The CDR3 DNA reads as TGTGCCAGCAGCCCGGGTGGGGACAGTAACTATGGCTACACCTTC.